This TCR beta chain was identified in a study of blood T cell repertoires in COVID-19. This CDR3 is built from 15 residues. The ends lost 6 bases at V and 3 bases at J; junction bases unmatched: 9. Per the germline V gene, CDR1 is ENHRY and CDR2 is SYGVKD. Measured with immunoSEQ multiplex PCR; TCRdb has only the in-frame clones, and not every one. The sample has approximately 200,000 clones, under 85% seen once; the top ten hold 1.8%. Enrolled through a virtual design, the participants were between about 18 and 100 years of age and came from some 25 US areas. This sequence originates from a man aged 55 to 70 who had recovered from COVID-19. The J gene is TRBJ2-7, the V gene TRBV10-3, with TRBD1 matching over 9 bases. The material sequenced was PBMCs or T cells enriched from blood (not recorded which). This CDR3 is CAISATDRGVYEQYF. CDR3 nucleotides: TGTGCCATCAGCGCCACCGACAGGGGGGTCTACGAGCAGTACTTC.